The clone carrying this T cell receptor beta chain was recorded once. The CDR3 spans 14 residues. V trimming: 3 bases; J trimming: 3 bases; junction bases outside the gene matches: 4. Germline CDR1 is MNHEY and CDR2 is SMNVEV (reference sequence). TCRdb re-analysed the 5' RACE reads in MiXCR, keeping a single row per CDR3 protein. The sample has over 5,000 distinct CDR3 sequences; roughly 34% are singletons. The specimen was naive CD4+ T cells sorted from a lymph node. The sample's subset: naive CD4+ T cells, CD4+CD45RA+CD25-. The receptor was derived from a female donor with breast cancer. This rearrangement joins TRBV27 to TRBJ2-7; TRBD2 aligns across 8 bases. CDR3 protein: CASSFNSGIYEQYV. In nucleotides, the CDR3 is TGTGCCAGCAGTTTTAATAGCGGGATCTACGAGCAGTACGTC.